This TCR beta chain was observed in a study of blood T cell repertoires in COVID-19. Study at large: From T cells, B-cell-depleted T cells, or PBMCs came the material, which was cDNA or gDNA.

Trimming pared 2 bases from V and 6 bases from J, leaving 14 bases between. CDR1 and CDR2 (germline): LGHDT, YNNKEL (reference sequence). CDR3 size: 16 residues. Original data processing: From reference gene primer amplification, estimates of nucleated cell counts were derived. Repertoires were generated with immunoSEQ multiplex PCR, while TCRdb's copy carries only in-frame clones and drops some. V and J calls and clone size are as listed in that table; D and trimming were resolved from the DNA. The data show roughly 230,000 clones, approximately 84% seen once. Within 2 weeks before study entry, exposed participants met a COVID-19 case.

This TCR came from a woman between 45 and 65 years old who had been exposed to COVID-19. The rearrangement links TRBV3-1 (or the pseudogene TRBV3-2) to TRBJ1-6; D is unresolved. The specimen sequenced was PBMCs or T cells enriched from blood (not recorded which). CDR3 protein: CASSQTDLAGNSPLHF. For the CDR3, the DNA is TGTGCCAGCAGCCAAACCGATTTAGCTGGTAATTCACCCCTCCACTTT.